Listed here are 15 T cell receptor beta chains from one sample, sequenced in a study of blood T cell repertoires in COVID-19. Clones were read by immunoSEQ multiplex PCR, and TCRdb kept only the in-frame ones, dropping some. The top ten clones hold 2% to 2.5% of a sample with roughly 22,000 clones, approximately 75% of them seen once. What was sequenced was peripheral blood. The receptors come from a woman between 65 and 79 years old with COVID-19, enrolled during active disease.

The rearrangement links TRBV7-9 to TRBJ2-1, with TRBD2 matching 10 bases. CDR3 length: 18 amino acids. Per the germline V gene, CDR1 is SEHNR and CDR2 is FQNEAQ (reference sequence). V gave up 0 bases and J gave up 8 bases; unmatched junction bases: 13. In DNA, the CDR3 is TGTGCCAGCAGCTTAGCTCGGACTAGCGGACCTTCTTCCCATGAGCAGTTCTTC. This sequence encodes CASSLARTSGPSSHEQFF.

The genes are TRBV5-1 and TRBJ1-6, with D perhaps TRBD1 (6 bases). CDR1 is SGHRS, CDR2 YFSETQ, per germline. The V and J ends lost 1 base and 7 bases respectively, with 9 bases between them. This CDR3 contains 14 residues. DNA for the CDR3: TGCGCCAGCAGCTTGCGAGGGGGAAATTCACCCCTCCACTTT. As protein: CASSLRGGNSPLHF.

In DNA, the CDR3 is TGTGCCAGCAGTTCCCAGACAGGGAGCTCCTACGAGCAGTACTTC. This translates into CASSSQTGSSYEQYF. The chain couples TRBV21-1 to TRBJ2-7; TRBD1, as called in the table, went unchecked against the DNA. TRBV21-1 is recorded as a pseudogene. The CDR3 sequence is 15 residues long.

The chain carries TRBV6-5 and TRBJ2-7; 9 positions agree with TRBD1. CDR3 size: 15 residues. V was clipped by 5 bases and J by 0 bases; unmatched bases: 5. The germline CDR1 and CDR2 sequences are MNHEY and SVGAGI. The CDR3 spells CASSPMTGGSYEQYF. The CDR3 DNA follows: TGTGCCAGCAGTCCAATGACAGGGGGCTCCTACGAGCAGTACTTC.

V gene TRBV2 combines with J gene TRBJ1-6; tentatively, D is TRBD1 (5 bases). CDR1 and CDR2 (germline): SNHLY, FYNNEI. This CDR3 spans 14 amino acids. The V gene lost 6 bases and the J gene lost 9 bases, with 15 bases spanning the gap. CDR3 nucleotide sequence: TGTGCCAGCAGCAGGGACGGGGAGGGTTCACCCCTCCACTTT. Its protein is CASSRDGEGSPLHF.

The rearrangement uses TRBV13 and TRBJ2-1, with TRBD2 matching over 15 bases. The CDR3 is made up of 18 amino acids. CDR1 PRHDT and CDR2 FYEKMQ come from the germline V gene (reference sequence). V was pared by 0 bases and J by 10 bases, with 10 bases of the junction left unmatched. The CDR3 nucleotides read TGTGCCAGCAGCTTAGGAGGAGGACTAGCGGGAGGGATGAGGGAGCAGTTCTTC. Its translation: CASSLGGGLAGGMREQFF.

The chain is built from TRBV5-4 and TRBJ2-3; D call uncertain. The V end lost 4 bases, the J end lost 6 bases, and 12 bases lay between the germline ends. Germline V gene data show CDR1 as SGHNT and CDR2 as YYREEE (reference sequence). CDR3 length: 13 amino acids. The CDR3 region is CASSLNSADTQYF. In DNA form, the CDR3 reads TGTGCCAGCAGCCTGAATTCTGCGGATACGCAGTATTTT.

This chain links TRBV2 with TRBJ1-1; 12 nucleotides agree with TRBD1. The CDR3 loop spans 15 amino acids. Germline-derived CDR1 and CDR2 are SNHLY and FYNNEI. Trimming at V came to 5 bases and at J to 8 bases, leaving 9 bases not matched to a gene. The CDR3 bases are TGTGCCAGCAGTCCGAGCACCGGGACAGGGGGCGAAGCTTTCTTT. Translation gives CASSPSTGTGGEAFF.

This clone has just a few counts. The chain recombines TRBV9 with TRBJ2-1; no reliable D call. The germline V gene has CDR1 SGDLS and CDR2 YYNGEE. Trimming took off 3 bases at V and 9 bases at J, with 13 bases between the two ends. This CDR3 region has 13 residues. The CDR3 loop is CASSGLITGEQFF. CDR3 nucleotides: TGTGCCAGCAGCGGCCTCATAACGGGTGAGCAGTTCTTC.

The chain combines TRBV11-2 with TRBJ2-3; D possibly corresponds to TRBD2 (7 bases). Germline loops: CDR1 SGHAT, CDR2 FQNNGV. This CDR3 contains 17 residues. V was clipped by 5 bases and J by 0 bases, with 18 bases between them. CDR3: CASSPGGHGVSTDTQYF. CDR3 nucleotides: TGTGCCAGCAGCCCGGGGGGCCACGGGGTTAGCACAGATACGCAGTATTTT.

The chain couples TRBV7-9 to TRBJ2-5; 11 positions match TRBD2. This CDR3 comprises 18 residues. V lost 5 bases, J lost 4 bases, and 15 bases stayed unmatched. Germline CDR1 SEHNR, CDR2 FQNEAQ (reference sequence). CDR3 amino acids: CASSPKVRLAGRGETQYF. The CDR3 bases are TGTGCCAGCAGCCCCAAGGTTCGACTAGCGGGGCGGGGAGAGACCCAGTACTTC.

This clone was detected a few times. V and J are TRBV9 and TRBJ1-1; TRBD1 agrees at 8 bases. This CDR3 is 15 amino acids long. Germline V gene lookup returns CDR1 SGDLS and CDR2 YYNGEE. V trimming: 3 bases; J trimming: 11 bases; junction bases outside the gene matches: 15. The CDR3 here is CASSGGDRPEQGAFF. In nucleotides, the CDR3 is TGTGCCAGCAGCGGGGGGGACAGGCCCGAACAAGGGGCTTTCTTT.

The rearrangement uses TRBV9 and TRBJ1-1; 8 bases map to TRBD1. Germline assignment: CDR1 SGDLS and CDR2 YYNGEE. The V gene end was trimmed by 0 bases and the J gene end by 1 base; junction bases not matched to a gene: 2. This CDR3 spans 15 amino acids. CDR3 coding DNA: TGTGCCAGCAGCGTAGTGGGGACAGGGAACACTGAAGCTTTCTTT. Translation: CASSVVGTGNTEAFF.

The rearrangement joins TRBV11-2 to TRBJ2-3; D might be TRBD2 (5 bases). CDR3 length equals 14 residues. From germline, CDR1 is SGHAT and CDR2 FQNNGV. The ends were cut back, 8 bases at V and 0 bases at J, with 12 bases in the middle. The CDR3 coding sequence is TGTGCCAGCGAGGTGGGGAGAAGCACAGATACGCAGTATTTT. Translating it yields CASEVGRSTDTQYF.

The V gene is TRBV7-8, the J gene TRBJ2-5; TRBD2 matches at 10 bases. Germline values: CDR1 SGHVS, CDR2 FQNEAQ. Trimming cost V 5 bases and J 4 bases; bases outside gene matches: 7. The CDR3 has 15 residues. CDR3 DNA: TGTGCCAGCAGCCATCGGGTAGCGGGAGGAGAGACCCAGTACTTC. Translation: CASSHRVAGGETQYF.